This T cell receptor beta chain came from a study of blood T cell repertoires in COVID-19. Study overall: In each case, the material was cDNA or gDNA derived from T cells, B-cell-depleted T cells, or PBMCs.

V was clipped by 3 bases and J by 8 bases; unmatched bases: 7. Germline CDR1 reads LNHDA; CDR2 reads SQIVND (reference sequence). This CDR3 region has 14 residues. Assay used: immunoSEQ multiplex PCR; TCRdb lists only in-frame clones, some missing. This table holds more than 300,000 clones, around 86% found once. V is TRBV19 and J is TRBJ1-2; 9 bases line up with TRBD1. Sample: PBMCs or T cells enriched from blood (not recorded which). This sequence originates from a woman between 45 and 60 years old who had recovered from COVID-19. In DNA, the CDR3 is TGTGCCAGTAGTATGGGGGGACAGGGCGAAGGCTACACCTTC. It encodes CASSMGGQGEGYTF.